These 26 T cell receptor beta chains were sequenced from one sample in a study of blood T cell repertoires in COVID-19. Some clones are missing from TCRdb's copy, which holds only in-frame ones; the method was immunoSEQ multiplex PCR. The table has about 46,000 clones, 75% to 90% seen once. The sequencing sample was made of peripheral blood. These receptors came from a woman aged 80 or over with COVID-19, enrolled during active disease.

This sequence joins TRBV6-2 or TRBV6-3 and TRBJ1-6; 7 nucleotides align to TRBD1. The CDR3 is 19 residues long. Trimming removed 5 bases from V and 0 bases from J; junction bases left unmatched: 13. Per germline, CDR1 MNHEY and CDR2 SVGEGT. CDR3 region: CASSNPPGQLRSYNSPLHF. In DNA form, the CDR3 reads TGTGCCAGCAGTAATCCCCCGGGACAGCTCCGCTCCTATAATTCACCCCTCCACTTT.

V and J are TRBV12-3 or TRBV12-4 and TRBJ2-1; 7 bases map to TRBD2. V lost 10 bases, J lost 9 bases, and 9 bases stayed unmatched. The CDR3 contains 12 residues. CDR3 loop: CATTGLVGEQFF. In DNA, the CDR3 is TGTGCCACAACCGGACTAGTCGGTGAGCAGTTCTTC.

This clone has only a few counts. V is TRBV29-1 and J is TRBJ1-1; TRBD1 matches 8 bases. CDR3 length equals 15 residues. Germline loops: CDR1 SQVTM, CDR2 ANQGSEA. Trimming at V came to 2 bases and at J to 1 base, leaving 6 bases not matched to a gene. The CDR3 bases are TGCAGCGTTGAATCCACCGGGACAGGGAACACTGAAGCTTTCTTT. Protein: CSVESTGTGNTEAFF.

The chain has TRBV5-3 and TRBJ2-7, with D possibly matching TRBD1 (7 bases). TRBV5-3 is an open reading frame, and its role is uncertain. Trimming removed 5 bases at V and 4 bases at J, with 22 bases between. CDR3 length: 16 residues. CDR3 DNA: TGTGCCAGAAGAACAACCGAAACCGCAGGGGGGTACGAGCAGTACTTC. It encodes CARRTTETAGGYEQYF.

This chain joins TRBV2 and TRBJ2-3; TRBD1 matches 7 bases. Germline CDR1 reads SNHLY; CDR2 reads FYNNEI. J was trimmed by 0 bases and V by 7 bases; bases with no gene match: 7. CDR3 length: 15 residues. CDR3 residues: CASKDRDRSTDTQYF. The CDR3 nucleotides read TGTGCCAGCAAAGACAGGGATCGGAGCACAGATACGCAGTATTTT. The variable domain in full, completed from reference TRBV2 and TRBJ2-3, reads EPEVTQTPSHQVTQMGQEVILRCVPISNHLYFYWYRQILGQKVEFLVSFYNNEISEKSEIFDDQFSVERPDGSNFTLKIRSTKLEDSAMYFCASKDRDRSTDTQYFGPGTRLTVL.

The chain has TRBV7-9 and TRBJ2-1; 11 bases line up with TRBD2. The CDR3 loop spans 16 amino acids. V was pared by 6 bases and J by 7 bases, with 11 bases of the junction left unmatched. Germline lookup yields CDR1 SEHNR and CDR2 FQNEAQ (reference sequence). The CDR3 loop reads CASSSPGTSGRNEQFF. The CDR3 coding sequence is TGTGCCAGCAGTTCCCCCGGGACTAGCGGTCGGAATGAGCAGTTCTTC.

The chain combines TRBV10-3 with TRBJ2-2, with a weak D call TRBD2 (5 bases). Trimming stripped 5 bases from V and 5 bases from J, with 12 bases between. The germline V gene has CDR1 ENHRY and CDR2 SYGVKD. This CDR3 has 14 residues. The CDR3 DNA follows: TGTGCCATCAGTTCCAGCCCGGGGACCGGGGAGCTGTTTTTT. This codes for CAISSSPGTGELFF.

The CDR3: CASSFAGGRSPYEQFF. Here the CDR3 DNA reads TGTGCCAGCAGCTTTGCGGGGGGACGGAGCCCCTATGAGCAGTTCTTC. The chain couples TRBV7-3 to TRBJ2-1, with 8 bases matching TRBD2. The CDR3 contains 16 residues. With V trimmed by 3 bases and J by 8 bases, 12 bases remained unmatched. CDR1 SGHTA and CDR2 FQGTGA come from the germline V gene.

V and J are TRBV24-1 and TRBJ1-3, with a tentative D call TRBD1 (5 bases). With 4 bases removed from V and 0 bases from J, the gap between germline ends came to 12 bases. The CDR3 extends over 16 amino acids. Germline values: CDR1 KGHDR, CDR2 SFDVKD. CDR3 nucleotide sequence: TGTGCCACCAGTGAGGACGGGACTCGCTCTGGAAACACCATATATTTT. It is translated as CATSEDGTRSGNTIYF.

This chain links TRBV15 with TRBJ1-6, with 9 bases aligning to TRBD1. V trimming: 1 base; J trimming: 9 bases; junction bases outside the gene matches: 10. The CDR3 loop spans 17 amino acids. Germline CDR1 LNHNV, CDR2 YYDKDF (reference sequence). In nucleotides, the CDR3 is TGTGCCACCAGCAGAGGTCCCGTGGGACAGGGAGTTTCACCCCTCCACTTT. This translates into CATSRGPVGQGVSPLHF.

V and J are TRBV3-1 (or the pseudogene TRBV3-2) and TRBJ1-6; a possible D gene is TRBD1 (5 bases). Germline-derived CDR1 and CDR2 are LGHDT and YNNKEL (reference sequence). V lost 8 bases to trimming and J lost 0 bases, with 11 bases between them. The CDR3 runs 15 residues. This chain's CDR3 is CASGASSSYNSPLHF. DNA of the CDR3: TGTGCCAGCGGGGCGAGTAGCTCCTATAATTCACCCCTCCACTTT.

This clone has only a few counts. The chain joins TRBV9 to TRBJ1-2; 12 nucleotides match TRBD1. The germline V gene encodes CDR1 SGDLS and CDR2 YYNGEE. The CDR3 spans 17 residues. V was clipped by 0 bases and J by 4 bases; unmatched bases: 7. CDR3 sequence (DNA): TGTGCCAGCAGCGTAGGGGGGACAGGGGGCGCTCCCTATGGCTACACCTTC. Residues: CASSVGGTGGAPYGYTF.

V is TRBV19 and J is TRBJ2-1; the match to TRBD2 covers 11 bases. Looked up from germline, CDR1 is LNHDA and CDR2 is SQIVND (reference sequence). J gave up 4 bases and V 4 bases, and 3 bases lay outside the gene matches. The CDR3 spans 15 residues. The CDR3 sequence is CASSTLAGGYNEQFF. For the CDR3, the DNA is TGTGCCAGTAGTACGTTAGCGGGGGGGTACAATGAGCAGTTCTTC.

The chain combines TRBV4-1 with TRBJ1-2, with D perhaps TRBD1 (5 bases). This CDR3 spans 14 amino acids. Germline CDR1 MGHRA, CDR2 YSYEKL. Trimming stripped 3 bases from V and 2 bases from J, with 10 bases between. The CDR3 sequence is CASSHPTENYGYTF. The CDR3 DNA follows: TGCGCCAGCAGCCACCCGACAGAAAACTATGGCTACACCTTC.

The chain combines TRBV7-9 with TRBJ1-4; no clear D gene. Germline CDR1 SEHNR, CDR2 FQNEAQ (reference sequence). This CDR3 contains 16 residues. Trimming removed 5 bases at V and 0 bases at J, with 13 bases between. CDR3 coding DNA: TGTGCCAGCAGCCCTTGGGCTGTTGCAACTAATGAAAAACTGTTTTTT. Translating it yields CASSPWAVATNEKLFF.

The V gene is TRBV19, the J gene TRBJ1-1; D gene ambiguous. Per the germline V gene, CDR1 is LNHDA and CDR2 is SQIVND (reference sequence). Trimming cost V 1 base and J 0 bases, with 21 bases left between them. The CDR3 runs 19 residues. The CDR3 DNA sequence: TGTGCCAGTAGTATAGTCGGCGGGCTATTCGTCCACCTGAACACTGAAGCTTTCTTT. This translates into CASSIVGGLFVHLNTEAFF.

V and J are TRBV14 and TRBJ1-2; 9 bases match TRBD1. CDR1 is SGHDN and CDR2 is FVKESK in the germline V gene. The J segment lost 4 bases and the V segment lost 0 bases, leaving 0 bases of the junction unmatched. The CDR3 is 14 amino acids. The CDR3 DNA is TGTGCCAGCAGCCAAGAACAGGGGGCCTATGGCTACACCTTC. Its protein product is CASSQEQGAYGYTF.

In this sample, this clone turned up once. V is TRBV7-9 and J is TRBJ1-1; maybe TRBD1 (5 bases). Trimming cost V 5 bases and J 2 bases, with 9 bases left between them. From germline, CDR1 is SEHNR and CDR2 FQNEAQ (reference sequence). This CDR3 contains 13 residues. The CDR3 is CASSPQANTEAFF. CDR3 nucleotides: TGTGCCAGCAGCCCACAGGCAAACACTGAAGCTTTCTTT.

The CDR3 loop reads CASSIGGEQFF. The DNA of the CDR3 is TGTGCCAGCAGTATCGGAGGTGAGCAGTTCTTC. This rearrangement joins TRBV27 to TRBJ2-1; the D gene is possibly TRBD2 (5 bases). The germline V gene has CDR1 MNHEY and CDR2 SMNVEV (reference sequence). There are 11 residues in the CDR3. V was pared by 5 bases and J by 9 bases, with 8 bases between.

This clone occurred a few times. The chain joins TRBV19 to TRBJ1-5, with TRBD1 matching 8 bases. CDR1 is LNHDA and CDR2 is SQIVND in the germline V gene (reference sequence). Trimming removed 4 bases from V and 1 base from J; junction bases left unmatched: 9. This CDR3 is 17 amino acids long. CDR3 nucleotides: TGTGCCAGTAGTACTAGGACAGGGTTTTTCAGCAATCAGCCCCAGCATTTT. This translates into CASSTRTGFFSNQPQHF.

The chain couples TRBV6-5 to TRBJ2-6; 8 nucleotides agree with TRBD1. The CDR3 spans 15 residues. The junction had 3 bases not matched to a gene; V was cut back by 6 bases and J by 2 bases. Germline V gene data show CDR1 as MNHEY and CDR2 as SVGAGI. CDR3 amino acids: CASRETGAGANVLTF. The CDR3 DNA sequence: TGTGCCAGCAGGGAGACAGGGGCTGGGGCCAACGTCCTGACTTTC.

This clone was recorded a few times. The chain has TRBV6-5 and TRBJ2-1, with 7 nucleotides matching TRBD1. The trim removed 7 bases at V and 9 bases at J, leaving 9 bases unmatched. The germline CDR1 and CDR2 sequences are MNHEY and SVGAGI. This CDR3 spans 13 amino acids. The CDR3 DNA sequence: TGTGCCAGCACAGACAGGGCGGTCGGTGAGCAGTTCTTC. It codes for CASTDRAVGEQFF.

The rearrangement links TRBV9 to TRBJ2-3; D may be TRBD2 (6 bases). Trimming left V 1 base short and J 5 bases short, with 11 bases between. The CDR3 sequence is 14 residues long. CDR1 and CDR2 from the germline V gene are SGDLS and YYNGEE. For the CDR3, the DNA is TGTGCCAGCAGCGTACTTCCTAGCGTAGATACGCAGTATTTT. Translated: CASSVLPSVDTQYF.

The J gene is TRBJ2-1, the V gene TRBV19; TRBD2 agrees at 7 bases. This CDR3 is 14 amino acids long. Germline V gene lookup returns CDR1 LNHDA and CDR2 SQIVND (reference sequence). V shed 7 bases, J shed 3 bases, and the junction held 6 bases outside the gene matches. Written as DNA, the CDR3 is TGTGCCAGTAATGCGGGAGCGCGCTACAATGAGCAGTTCTTC. This gives the protein CASNAGARYNEQFF.

V and J are TRBV28 and TRBJ1-2; 9 bases are a match to TRBD1. The CDR3 is 15 residues long. V gave up 5 bases and J gave up 3 bases; unmatched junction bases: 7. Germline V gene lookup returns CDR1 MDHEN and CDR2 SYDVKM. The CDR3 loop is CASSPRQGDHYGYTF. CDR3 in DNA: TGTGCCAGCAGTCCACGACAGGGGGATCACTATGGCTACACCTTC.

The chain uses TRBV28 and TRBJ1-2; 7 positions agree with TRBD1. The CDR3 is 14 residues long. Germline loops: CDR1 MDHEN, CDR2 SYDVKM. With V trimmed by 6 bases and J by 3 bases, 7 bases remained unmatched. CDR3 bases: TGTGCCAGCAGCTCGCAGAGGGGGCACTATGGCTACACCTTC. Its translation: CASSSQRGHYGYTF.